This T cell receptor (beta chain) stems from a study of blood T cell repertoires in COVID-19. Authors' methods: Nucleated cell counts were estimated from reference gene primer amplification. Clones were sequenced by immunoSEQ multiplex PCR, and TCRdb holds only the in-frame ones, with some missing. V, J and clone size reflect that table, while D and trimming were determined from the DNA. Found here are fewer than 400,000 clones, 90% of them singletons; the top ten hold about 4.2%. With V trimmed by 6 bases and J by 3 bases, 4 bases remained unmatched. The CDR3 totals 13 residues. In germline, CDR1 is LGHNT, CDR2 FRNRAP. Study members were between roughly 18 and 89 years old and lived in 20 to 30 US regions. Self-reported history from a screening survey and questionnaire set each donor's cohort.

The source material was PBMCs or T cells enriched from blood (not recorded which). V and J are TRBV12-5 and TRBJ1-1; the match to TRBD1 covers 7 bases. The clonotype was recovered from a woman aged 25 to 39 who had been exposed to COVID-19. This CDR3 is CASGKGGYTEAFF. The CDR3 DNA reads TGTGCTAGTGGGAAAGGGGGCTACACTGAAGCTTTCTTT.